The 5 T cell receptor beta chains below come from one sample, sequenced in a study of T cell responses to AZD1222 COVID-19 vaccine. The assay was immunoSEQ multiplex PCR, and TCRdb's table has in-frame clones only and misses some. The table shows 100,000 to 120,000 clones, with approximately 90% occurring only once. The sequencing used peripheral blood, collected on day 0 of AZD1222 vaccination. These receptors originate from an adult in good health.

The chain is built from TRBV7-9 and TRBJ2-4, with TRBD2 matching over 10 bases. The V gene's germline CDR1 is SEHNR and CDR2 FQNEAQ (reference sequence). Germline trimming cut 5 bases from V and 9 bases from J; bases unmatched to any gene: 10. This CDR3 is 15 amino acids long. The CDR3 loop is CASSTQAGGRRIQYF. The CDR3 DNA sequence: TGTGCCAGCAGCACGCAAGCGGGAGGGCGCCGCATTCAGTACTTC.

This chain links TRBV9 with TRBJ2-5; no clear D gene. CDR3 length equals 15 residues. The V and J ends lost 7 bases and 2 bases respectively, with 18 bases between them. CDR1 is SGDLS and CDR2 is YYNGEE in the germline V gene. CDR3 DNA: TGTGCCAGCGGATCCCTTAGCCTCCGGCAAGAGACCCAGTACTTC. It is translated as CASGSLSLRQETQYF.

The V and J genes are TRBV13 and TRBJ2-3; TRBD1 matches 10 bases. CDR1 is PRHDT, CDR2 FYEKMQ, per germline (reference sequence). This CDR3 contains 13 residues. Trimming at V came to 4 bases and at J to 14 bases, leaving 9 bases not matched to a gene. The CDR3 is CASSSGQGVGLYF. The CDR3 DNA is TGTGCCAGCAGCTCAGGACAGGGGGTCGGTTTGTATTTT.

The V call is TRBV6-5, the J call TRBJ2-1; D is uncertain. This CDR3 region has 12 residues. Deletions cut 8 bases from V and 8 bases from J, with 13 bases between. Germline values: CDR1 MNHEY, CDR2 SVGAGI. CDR3 protein: CASSTTKDEQFF. CDR3 nucleotide sequence: TGTGCCAGCTCGACAACAAAGGATGAGCAGTTCTTC.

This clone has a handful of counts. V and J are TRBV28 and TRBJ1-2; a possible D gene is TRBD1 (5 bases). The CDR3 runs 12 residues. V dropped 3 bases and J dropped 6 bases, with 8 bases sitting between them. CDR1 is MDHEN, CDR2 SYDVKM, per germline. CDR3 loop: CASSLQGHGYTF. Written as DNA, the CDR3 is TGTGCCAGCAGTTTGCAGGGTCATGGCTACACCTTC.